What follows are 31 T cell receptor beta chains derived from one specimen sequenced in a study of blood T cell repertoires in COVID-19 (dated by TCRdb to 2019 to 2021). Libraries were built with the immunoSEQ multiplex PCR assay. Entries here come from immuneACCESS through TCRdb and include only in-frame sequences with V and J called. Some clones fail to appear in such tables; in the studies checked, an unresolved V gene covers under half of the shortfall, and the cause of the remainder is unknown. The sample contains about 200,000 clones, roughly 80% of them found a single time. 4.5% to 5.5% of the sample lies in the top ten. What was sequenced was peripheral blood. The source of these receptors is a woman aged 70-85 years with COVID-19, enrolled during active disease.

The chain combines TRBV13 with TRBJ2-7, with 10 positions matching TRBD1. The CDR3 is 15 amino acids. The germline gives CDR1 PRHDT, CDR2 FYEKMQ (reference sequence). The junction had 6 bases not matched to a gene; V was cut back by 2 bases and J by 5 bases. This CDR3 is CASSLRTGGFNEQYF. DNA for the CDR3: TGTGCCAGCAGCTTACGGACAGGGGGTTTTAACGAGCAGTACTTC.

This clone was recorded once. The chain is built from TRBV9 and TRBJ2-2, with unresolved D. CDR3 size: 18 residues. CDR1 and CDR2 from the germline V gene are SGDLS and YYNGEE. V dropped 1 base and J dropped 1 base, with 17 bases sitting between them. CDR3 loop: CASSVIGEPRRNTGELFF. The DNA of the CDR3 is TGTGCCAGCAGCGTAATAGGCGAACCCAGGCGGAACACCGGGGAGCTGTTTTTT.

This rearrangement joins TRBV7-2 to TRBJ2-1, with 8 bases lining up with TRBD2. The CDR3 totals 15 residues. V shed 6 bases and J 9 bases; nucleotides not matched to a gene: 13. The V gene's germline CDR1 is SGHTA and CDR2 FQGNSA. In DNA form, the CDR3 reads TGTGCCAGCAGGATTACTAGCGGTCTAAGGGGTGAGCAGTTCTTC. This sequence encodes CASRITSGLRGEQFF.

This clone showed up just once. The chain has TRBV10-2 and TRBJ1-2; the D gene is possibly TRBD1 (6 bases). This CDR3 is 13 amino acids long. Germline V CDR1 and CDR2: WSHSY, SAAADI. Trimming stripped 6 bases from V and 8 bases from J, with 16 bases between. The CDR3 is CASSDTGLGGYTF. The CDR3 coding sequence is TGCGCCAGCAGCGACACAGGGTTGGGCGGCTACACCTTC.

The chain carries TRBV10-3 and TRBJ2-1; a possible D gene is TRBD1 (6 bases). The germline V gene encodes CDR1 ENHRY and CDR2 SYGVKD. V dropped 11 bases and J dropped 6 bases, with 20 bases sitting between them. The CDR3 consists of 14 residues. In DNA form, the CDR3 reads TGTGCCGCCCACCGGGACATCCGATCCAATGAGCAGTTCTTC. It encodes CAAHRDIRSNEQFF.

The table lists this clone with a few counts. The V gene is TRBV6-1, the J gene TRBJ2-1; D is possibly TRBD2 (7 bases). Trimming pared 4 bases from V and 4 bases from J, leaving 17 bases between. The CDR3 extends over 16 amino acids. Per the germline V gene, CDR1 is MNHNS and CDR2 is SASEGT. The CDR3 DNA follows: TGTGCCAGCAGTGTTTGGTCGGGGGGCAAATACAATGAGCAGTTCTTC. It translates to CASSVWSGGKYNEQFF.

This clone was seen a single time. V and J are TRBV4-3 and TRBJ1-5; maybe TRBD1 (6 bases). Germline CDR1 LGHNA, CDR2 YSLEER. The CDR3 has 17 amino acids. V lost 1 base to trimming and J lost 7 bases, with 20 bases between them. As DNA, the CDR3 is TGCGCCAGCAGCCAAGGGGCCGTTACAGGGAAGGACCAGCCCCAGCATTTT. Translating it yields CASSQGAVTGKDQPQHF.

The V call is TRBV18, the J call TRBJ2-1; 7 nucleotides line up with TRBD2. This CDR3 spans 15 amino acids. Germline lookup yields CDR1 KGHSH and CDR2 LQKENI. With 4 bases clipped from V and 4 bases from J, the junction kept 7 bases outside the gene matches. In DNA form, the CDR3 reads TGTGCCAGCTCACTTTTCGCGGGAGAGTACAATGAGCAGTTCTTC. This gives the protein CASSLFAGEYNEQFF.

The chain is built from TRBV28 and TRBJ1-2; tentatively, D is TRBD1 (6 bases). Germline V gene data show CDR1 as MDHEN and CDR2 as SYDVKM. Trimming took off 3 bases at V and 0 bases at J, with 11 bases between the two ends. The CDR3 is 15 amino acids. The CDR3 region has the DNA TGTGCCAGCAGTTTCCCACGGACAGCTAACTATGGCTACACCTTC. Amino acids: CASSFPRTANYGYTF.

The V call is TRBV29-1, the J call TRBJ2-1, with 11 bases that match TRBD2. CDR1 is SQVTM, CDR2 ANQGSEA, per germline. The J segment lost 4 bases and the V segment lost 6 bases, leaving 5 bases of the junction unmatched. There are 14 residues in the CDR3. DNA of the CDR3: TGCAGCGTCGCGGGACTAGCGGAGTACAATGAGCAGTTCTTC. The encoded protein is CSVAGLAEYNEQFF.

This chain uses TRBV11-1 with TRBJ1-2, with 10 bases aligning to TRBD1. Trimming took 4 bases from V and 4 from J; bases not matched to a gene: 6. Germline lookup yields CDR1 SGHAT and CDR2 FQDESV (reference sequence). The CDR3 sequence is 15 residues long. The CDR3 reads CASSWTGQGIYGYTF. The CDR3 DNA is TGTGCCAGCAGCTGGACGGGACAGGGGATCTATGGCTACACCTTC.

This rearrangement joins TRBV10-3 to TRBJ2-5, with D maybe TRBD2 (6 bases). CDR3 length: 12 residues. Germline V gives CDR1 ENHRY, CDR2 SYGVKD. Trimming took off 8 bases at V and 5 bases at J, with 12 bases between the two ends. DNA for the CDR3: TGTGCCATCTCGGGCGGAGGGGAGACCCAGTACTTC. Its protein product is CAISGGGETQYF.

The gene calls are TRBV29-1 and TRBJ1-1; possible D gene TRBD1, 5 bases. V was shortened by 7 bases and J by 0 bases, with 9 bases between the two germline ends. Germline CDR1 SQVTM, CDR2 ANQGSEA. The CDR3 extends over 12 amino acids. The CDR3 reads CSERQLNTEAFF. The CDR3, as DNA: TGCAGCGAAAGACAGTTGAACACTGAAGCTTTCTTT.

This chain connects TRBV28 to TRBJ1-2, with D perhaps TRBD1 (5 bases). V was cut by 7 bases and J by 4 bases, with 22 bases left in between. Per germline, CDR1 MDHEN and CDR2 SYDVKM. The CDR3 consists of 16 residues. In nucleotides, the CDR3 is TGTGCCAGCACTCCGGCGGAACAGGCGATCCCCTATGGCTACACCTTC. It translates to CASTPAEQAIPYGYTF.

The rearrangement joins TRBV25-1 to TRBJ1-1, with D perhaps TRBD1 (5 bases). Looked up from germline, CDR1 is MGHDK and CDR2 is SYGVNS. V was cut by 3 bases and J by 5 bases, with 16 bases left in between. The CDR3 is 15 residues long. The CDR3, as DNA: TGTGCCAGCAGTGACCCGACAGTAGGGAGGACTGAAGCTTTCTTT. Protein sequence: CASSDPTVGRTEAFF.

This chain uses TRBV24-1 with TRBJ1-2, with TRBD1 identical over 8 bases. The V segment lost 5 bases and the J segment 6 bases; nucleotides outside the gene matches: 7. The germline V gene has CDR1 KGHDR and CDR2 SFDVKD. This CDR3 is 14 amino acids long. The CDR3 DNA reads as TGTGCCACCAGTGGCGGCAGGGGGCTTGATGGCTACACCTTC. Amino acid sequence: CATSGGRGLDGYTF.

V is TRBV15 and J is TRBJ2-3; 9 bases are shared with TRBD1. Germline CDR1 and CDR2: LNHNV and YYDKDF (reference sequence). The CDR3 is made up of 16 amino acids. V shed 0 bases, J shed 6 bases, and the junction held 7 bases outside the gene matches. DNA of the CDR3: TGTGCCACCAGCAGAGATAAGGGACAGGGTATGGATACGCAGTATTTT. Protein: CATSRDKGQGMDTQYF.

V usage is TRBV29-1 and J usage is TRBJ1-2, with D perhaps matching TRBD1 (6 bases). The germline V gene has CDR1 SQVTM and CDR2 ANQGSEA. V was pared by 5 bases and J by 4 bases, with 20 bases between. The CDR3 covers 15 residues. The CDR3 is CSVLFQGRVGYGYTF. The CDR3 nucleotides read TGCAGCGTTCTATTCCAGGGGAGGGTAGGCTATGGCTACACCTTC.

V usage is TRBV28 and J usage is TRBJ1-2; TRBD1 aligns across 7 bases. The trim removed 4 bases at V and 8 bases at J, leaving 4 bases unmatched. The CDR3 has 12 residues. CDR1 is MDHEN, CDR2 SYDVKM, per germline. CDR3 region: CASSSRQGGYTF. The DNA of the CDR3 is TGTGCCAGCAGTTCTAGACAGGGCGGCTACACCTTC.

This chain links TRBV27 with TRBJ2-7, with 13 bases identical to TRBD2. J gave up 5 bases and V 2 bases, and 3 bases lay outside the gene matches. Germline CDR1 and CDR2: MNHEY and SMNVEV (reference sequence). CDR3 length equals 15 residues. CDR3 amino acids: CASSLRGTSGDEQYF. The CDR3 coding sequence is TGTGCCAGCAGTTTACGGGGGACTAGCGGGGACGAGCAGTACTTC.

As regards this clone: This CDR3 is also generated by other DNA sequences in the sample. V usage is TRBV7-2 and J usage is TRBJ2-7, with D possibly matching TRBD1 (6 bases). Germline V lookup: CDR1 SGHTA, CDR2 FQGNSA. CDR3 length: 14 amino acids. Trimming pared 4 bases from V and 1 base from J, leaving 11 bases between. CDR3 sequence: CASSYREGSYEQYF. CDR3 DNA sequence: TGTGCCAGCAGCTACAGGGAAGGGTCCTACGAGCAGTACTTC.

This chain uses TRBV7-6 with TRBJ2-7; TRBD2 might be the D (5 bases). Trimming removed 6 bases at V and 3 bases at J, with 12 bases between. This CDR3 has 13 amino acids. CDR1 and CDR2 from the germline V gene are SGHVS and FNYEAQ. In DNA, the CDR3 is TGTGCCAGCAGTAGCTCGGGGTACTACGAGCAGTACTTC. Amino acid sequence: CASSSSGYYEQYF. The full variable domain, its missing parts supplied by reference TRBV7-6 and TRBJ2-7, is GAGVSQSPRYKVTKRGQDVALRCDPISGHVSLYWYRQALGQGPEFLTYFNYEAQQDKSGLPNDRFSAERPEGSISTLTIQRTEQRDSAMYRCASSSSGYYEQYFGPGTRLTVT.

V is TRBV11-3 and J is TRBJ1-1, with no clear D. Per the germline V gene, CDR1 is SGHNT and CDR2 is YENEEA. V dropped 4 bases and J dropped 2 bases, with 2 bases sitting between them. This CDR3 is built from 11 residues. The CDR3 DNA sequence: TGTGCCAGCAGCTCTAACACTGAAGCTTTCTTT. It is translated as CASSSNTEAFF.

This clone appeared once. V gene TRBV6-2 or TRBV6-3 combines with J gene TRBJ2-1; 11 nucleotides agree with TRBD1. This CDR3 spans 15 amino acids. CDR1 and CDR2 from the germline V gene are MNHEY and SVGEGT. V lost 4 bases and J lost 8; bases outside the gene matches: 7. CDR3 bases: TGTGCCAGCAGTTCGGGGGGGACAGGGGGACATGAGCAGTTCTTC. It encodes CASSSGGTGGHEQFF.

V and J are TRBV29-1 and TRBJ2-7; maybe TRBD2 (6 bases). CDR1 is SQVTM, CDR2 ANQGSEA, per germline. V was pared by 7 bases and J by 4 bases, with 11 bases between. The CDR3 is 11 residues long. The CDR3 DNA sequence: TGCAGCGCGGGGGAGTTGTACGAGCAGTACTTC. Its translation is CSAGELYEQYF.

V and J are TRBV10-3 and TRBJ2-7; D unclear. V dropped 10 bases and J dropped 4 bases, with 17 bases sitting between them. CDR1 and CDR2 (germline): ENHRY, SYGVKD. The CDR3 totals 13 residues. The CDR3 sequence: CATRPPIPYEQYF. Here the CDR3 DNA reads TGTGCCACCCGCCCCCCTATACCTTACGAGCAGTACTTC.

There are a few counts of this clone. J is TRBJ1-1 and V is TRBV9; D call uncertain. Trimming took 0 bases from V and 3 from J, leaving 6 bases between them. This CDR3 contains 13 residues. CDR1 and CDR2 from the germline V gene are SGDLS and YYNGEE. The chain's CDR3 is CASSVEVDTEAFF. The CDR3 DNA sequence: TGTGCCAGCAGCGTAGAAGTAGACACTGAAGCTTTCTTT.

This clone was recorded at least ten times. V gene TRBV7-2 combines with J gene TRBJ1-5, with 7 bases that match TRBD1. Germline CDR1 reads SGHTA; CDR2 reads FQGNSA. This CDR3 is built from 13 residues. J gave up 4 bases and V 8 bases, and 5 bases lay outside the gene matches. This CDR3 reads CASSPRGNQPQHF. CDR3 nucleotides: TGTGCCAGCTCCCCCAGGGGGAATCAGCCCCAGCATTTT.

The CDR3 protein is CASSDRGNSPLHF. As DNA, the CDR3 is TGTGCCAGCTCTGACAGGGGTAATTCACCCCTCCACTTT. The chain couples TRBV19 to TRBJ1-6, with 8 bases fitting TRBD1. Germline V gene sequence: CDR1 LNHDA, CDR2 SQIVND (reference sequence). This CDR3 comprises 13 residues. The J segment lost 6 bases and the V segment lost 9 bases, leaving 4 bases of the junction unmatched.

V is TRBV5-1 and J is TRBJ2-7; D unclear. CDR3 length equals 12 residues. Germline-derived CDR1 and CDR2 are SGHRS and YFSETQ. V shed 5 bases and J shed 2 bases, with 8 bases lying between them. CDR3 region: CASSLTPYEQYF. DNA of the CDR3: TGCGCCAGCAGTCTCACTCCCTACGAGCAGTACTTC.

The gene calls are TRBV3-1 (or the pseudogene TRBV3-2) and TRBJ2-1; 9 bases are a match to TRBD1. This CDR3 has 13 amino acids. The germline V gene encodes CDR1 LGHDT and CDR2 YNNKEL (reference sequence). The trim removed 3 bases at V and 10 bases at J, leaving 4 bases unmatched. For the CDR3, the DNA is TGTGCCAGCAGCCAGAGCACAGGGGGCGAGCAGTTCTTC. As protein: CASSQSTGGEQFF.